This T cell receptor (beta chain) was identified during a study of cytomegalovirus exposure and HLA in healthy donors (dated by TCRdb to about 2017). Study-wide context: An earlier analysis of under 600 of the donors reported more than 250 Gb of sequence data and around 120 million unique TCR beta sequences from 150 million to 200 million T cells. Approximately 300 gigabases of sequencing data and around 80 million unique TCR sequences made up an early release that covered some 640 HLA-typed donors. Of the roughly 400 genotyped donors, approximately 83% fell in the genetic ancestry cluster associated with self-reported Caucasian donors. The study aimed to test whether cataloging public T cell receptors could reveal signatures of past pathogen exposure. Using immunosequencing, the study profiled T cell repertoires from some 670 subjects and related those repertoires to cytomegalovirus serostatus. Along with the approximately 700-subject first cohort, a separate validation cohort of over a hundred different subjects was used. The study combined high-throughput TCR immunosequencing, statistical association of individual TCRs with disease status, and machine learning to predict cytomegalovirus infection status. In a later analysis, previously published TCR beta repertoires from roughly 710 donors were re-analyzed and high-resolution HLA genotyping was added so that TCR occurrence patterns could be studied. In the later analysis, no new phenotypic data were used to find candidate immune exposures; instead, reliance was placed on TCR beta sequences and their occurrence across donors. In an earlier analysis of a few hundred of the donors, high-throughput TCR beta sequencing was used to judge whether each TCR beta V gene segment behaved as functional or pseudogenic. Alongside the repertoire data, information on donor age, sex, ethnicity and CMV serostatus was compiled. Genome-wide SNP genotypes for about 65% of the roughly 670 donors were used in a later genetic analysis, which treated that subset as a discovery cohort. All discovery cohort repertoires had been generated on a single sequencing platform. HLA typing included class I and class II loci at four-digit resolution. Typing coverage varied by locus: about 620-630 donors for A, B, C, DRB1 and DQB1; under 550 for DQA1; more than 600 for DPA1; some 470 for DPB1. Several DR-DQ haplotypes were handled as single units for association and clustering, since linkage in the cohort was strong. Among around 400 genotyped donors of the cohort, an average of roughly 230,000 unique TCR beta nucleotide sequences was sequenced per donor, of which roughly 17% were non-productive.

From its cysteine to its phenylalanine, the CDR3 spans 14 amino acids. The CDR3 DNA has 42 bases and is translated from base 1. V lost 1 base and J lost 5 bases, and the count of bases not matched to a germline gene is 2. The germline V gene supplies CDR1 SNHLY and CDR2 FYNNEI. Note on this clone: Its antigen is still unknown. Base qualities are not recorded, but no much larger clone differs from it by a single base.

Overall study outcomes, separate from this receptor: A further reported finding was that TCR beta sequences accurately predicted the HLA-A and HLA-B alleles for most subjects in the first cohort. The classifier was reported to diagnose cytomegalovirus status with high specificity and sensitivity in both the original and validation cohorts. Strong co-occurrence of HLA alleles, especially DR and DQ, made assigning TCR associations to individual alleles difficult. Several of the top co-occurrence clusters appeared to be linked to parvovirus B19, influenza, CMV and Epstein-Barr virus, according to a later analysis. The authors suggested that the approach could potentially be extended to other disease states and immunological phenotypes. In vitro tests confirmed that a few of the cytomegalovirus-associated TCR beta chains recognize cytomegalovirus antigens. This cohort had only TCR beta chains sequenced, and the lack of alpha or paired-chain data limited which features could be detected. Correlated functional status among segregating V segments might reflect linkage disequilibrium, but an unknown experimental factor could not be ruled out. A later analysis found that TCR association rates varied across HLA loci, with DRB1 alleles showing the most associated TCRs and HLA-C alleles the fewest. Because the 87-base-pair reads could not distinguish some IMGT-functional V segments, including TRBV6-2 and TRBV6-3, those segments were excluded. A group of highly shared sequence variants was considered likely to be a technical artifact of the sequencing pipeline. A later genetic analysis reported fewer N-insertions in productive TCRs among donors in an Asian-associated ancestry cluster than the roughly 690-donor mean. Most TCR sequences were seen in very few donors, while some public TCRs were found in many individuals. A later analysis found that most CMV-associated TCR beta chains appeared HLA-restricted, with HLA associations seemingly driven largely by CMV exposure. A later genetic analysis associated a missense DCLRE1C variant with V-gene and J-gene trimming of TCR beta chains, and an independent cohort replicated the association. Because some donors lacked HLA typing at each locus, the association tests relied only on the typed subset. Approximately 18 rarely observed V segments, including chromosome 9 orphons, were excluded from the earlier analysis of several hundred of the donors because counts were too low. In an earlier analysis of 587 of the donors, most TCR beta V segments appeared in productive rearrangements about 90% or about 30% of the time, broadly matching IMGT annotations. Compared with equally common non-associated chains, HLA-associated TCR beta chains in a later analysis were more clonally expanded and had lower generation probabilities. In the study, around 150 TCR beta chains were listed as associated with cytomegalovirus. In a later analysis, 15,000 to 20,000 TCR beta sequences were associated with specific HLA alleles at a false discovery rate of 0.05. The only immune exposure information available for the cohort was CMV serostatus. Sequencing depth was assumed to be roughly uniform across donors in the presence/absence analyses, though that assumption may not hold.

In total, just over 650 healthy bone marrow donors made up the cohort. All cohort members were sampled while nominally healthy, although unrecorded immune exposures were likely present. The donor tested CMV seronegative, placing the donor among the 300 to 450 seronegative members of the cohort. Every donor gave a peripheral blood sample, and the peripheral blood mononuclear cells from that sample were used for TCR beta sequencing. Genomic DNA extraction from the blood cell samples was performed with the Qiagen DNeasy Blood Extraction Kit. The library was obtained by the immunoSEQ multiplex PCR assay. A mixture of 60 forward primers for TCR Vbeta segments and 13 reverse primers for TCR Jbeta segments was used in the multiplex PCR. The CDR3 region of rearranged TCR beta genes was amplified from genomic DNA by a multiplex PCR assay. The Illumina HiSeq System was used to sequence the amplified TCR beta libraries as 87-base-pair reads. The paper's data handling went like this. A later analysis tallied 75 million to 95 million unique TCR beta chains across the 700 or so repertoires, and approximately 12 million of those chains were shared by two or more donors. Raw reads were error-corrected and collapsed into unique sequences with a nearest-neighbor algorithm that merged closely related sequences to remove PCR and sequencing errors. V, D and J gene segments were assigned by aligning CDR3 sequences to IMGT reference sequences. For a sequence to be retained, at least a six-nucleotide match to both a V gene segment and a J gene segment was required. A rearrangement counted as productive if the CDR3 had no stop codons and remained in frame with V and J, and every other rearrangement counted as non-productive. CDR3 was defined according to IMGT convention as the region running from the second conserved V-encoded cysteine to the conserved J-encoded phenylalanine. Sequences without an unambiguous match to a single V gene segment were excluded from the earlier analysis of about 630 of the donors. In an earlier analysis of almost 600 of the donors, a V segment was called functional when productive rearrangements were above 56.7%, and segregating when the standard deviation between donors exceeded 5%. A statistical classification framework was built for diagnosing cytomegalovirus status from the catalog of TCR beta chain sequences. A later analysis assigned V and J genes by comparing TCR nucleotide sequences with IMGT/GENE-DB human TR gene sequences. Using the TCRdist pipeline, a later analysis assigned CDR3 sequences along with most-parsimonious VDJ recombination scenarios. In a later analysis, each TCR beta chain was defined by its CDR3 amino acid sequence together with its V-gene family, and reads without a unique V-gene family were excluded. To address suspected cross-contamination and a sequencing artifact, a later analysis removed over 500 highly shared, low-generation-probability nucleotide sequences. In a later analysis, a clonal expansion index for each public chain was calculated from normalized within-repertoire ranks of inferred template counts. In a later analysis, generation probabilities were computed with a VDJ recombination model fitted to out-of-frame rearrangements, and the resulting probabilities were checked against IGoR. In a later analysis, hypergeometric tests were used to score TCR-TCR, TCR-HLA and TCR-CMV co-occurrence, with a repertoire-size bias correction applied to TCR pairs. In a later analysis, false discovery rates were estimated by permuting HLA or CMV assignments 20 times. A later analysis grouped co-occurring TCRs with DBSCAN, adding TCRdist sequence similarity when clustering within HLA-allele-positive subsets. Repertoires with fewer than 30,000 or more than 120,000 public chains were left out of co-occurrence clustering, as were a handful of repertoires with anomalous nucleotide sharing. In TCRdb, the immuneACCESS table is reduced to in-frame sequences with V and J assigned. These tables do not hold every clone; where another copy was compared, an unresolved V gene accounts for under half, and the others remain unexplained. The V and J calls and clone size are taken from that table; D and trimming were inferred from the DNA. This sample has about 280,000 clones in its table, and about 87% of those were observed once. The top ten hold roughly 2% of the sample.

The TCR sequence derives from a woman between 18 and 29 years old in good health and CMV-seronegative. The chain is encoded by TRBV2 joined to TRBJ2-4; 7 junctional bases match TRBD1. Sequencing was done on a sample of PBMCs. The CDR3 region reads CASSEGDSQNIQYF. The nucleotides are TGTGCCAGCAGTGAAGGGGACAGCCAAAACATTCAGTACTTC.